The 8 T cell receptor beta chains below all came from one sample that was sequenced in a study of shared clonotypes between healthy human individuals. Assay used: immunoSEQ multiplex PCR; TCRdb lists only in-frame clones, some missing. The profile shows just over 2,000,000 clones, over 85% of them singletons. The sample consisted of naive CD4+ T cells sorted from blood. Sample subset: CD45RA+ positively selected. These TCRs come from a young man in good health.

This chain uses TRBV10-2 with TRBJ1-1; maybe TRBD1 (5 bases). CDR1 is WSHSY, CDR2 SAAADI, per germline. With 6 bases removed from V and 0 bases from J, the gap between germline ends came to 11 bases. This CDR3 comprises 14 residues. The CDR3 spells CASRGGTMNTEAFF. Written as DNA, the CDR3 is TGCGCCAGCAGGGGGGGGACCATGAACACTGAAGCTTTCTTT.

Regarding this clone: Other nucleotide sequences in the sample specify the same CDR3. V gene TRBV30 combines with J gene TRBJ1-5; tentative D call: TRBD1 (6 bases). The CDR3 has 13 amino acids. CDR1 is GTSNPN and CDR2 is SVGIG in the germline V gene (reference sequence). Trimming shortened V by 0 bases and J by 5 bases, and 8 bases separated the two germline ends. Here the CDR3 DNA reads TGTGCCTGGAGTGTGTCAGGGGATCAGCCCCAGCATTTT. It specifies CAWSVSGDQPQHF. The whole variable domain, filled in from reference TRBV30 and TRBJ1-5, reads SQTIHQWPATLVQPVGSPLSLECTVEGTSNPNLYWYRQAAGRGLQLLFYSVGIGQISSEVPQNLSASRPQDRQFILSSKKLLLSDSGFYLCAWSVSGDQPQHFGDGTRLSIL.

The genes are TRBV4-1 and TRBJ2-7; D uncertain. CDR3 length: 17 amino acids. V was pared by 0 bases and J by 2 bases, with 17 bases between. Germline CDR1 reads MGHRA; CDR2 reads YSYEKL. The CDR3: CASSQDLLALDPYEQYF. The CDR3 DNA is TGCGCCAGCAGCCAAGATCTTCTCGCCCTGGACCCCTACGAGCAGTACTTC.

The chain carries TRBV15 and TRBJ1-1, with D possibly being TRBD1 (5 bases). Per germline, CDR1 LNHNV and CDR2 YYDKDF (reference sequence). The CDR3 has 14 residues. V was cut by 5 bases and J by 1 base, with 11 bases left in between. This CDR3 is CATSGQRGNTEAFF. The CDR3 DNA reads TGTGCCACCAGCGGTCAAAGGGGGAACACTGAAGCTTTCTTT.

V and J are TRBV5-1 and TRBJ2-7, with D unclear. The CDR3 runs to 12 residues. Trimming removed 2 bases at V and 5 bases at J, with 8 bases between. Germline assignment: CDR1 SGHRS and CDR2 YFSETQ. In DNA, the CDR3 is TGCGCCAGCAGCTTTTCAGCCGACGAGCAGTACTTC. Translation gives CASSFSADEQYF.

The CDR3 region has the DNA TGTGCCAGCAGCCCCAGTAGAGATGTGAGCCTTAGGTACTTC. Its translation: CASSPSRDVSLRYF. The chain uses TRBV2 and TRBJ2-4; no reliable D call. Trimming took 6 bases from V and 15 from J, leaving 24 bases between them. Germline V CDR1 and CDR2: SNHLY, FYNNEI. The CDR3 spans 14 residues.

The chain recombines TRBV2 with TRBJ1-6; D might be TRBD1 (5 bases). Germline V CDR1 and CDR2: SNHLY, FYNNEI. The V gene lost 3 bases and the J gene lost 7 bases, with 13 bases spanning the gap. The CDR3 consists of 15 residues. The CDR3 spells CASSEDTGANSPLHF. The CDR3 DNA sequence: TGTGCCAGCAGTGAGGATACCGGGGCGAATTCACCCCTCCACTTT.

The V and J genes are TRBV10-1 and TRBJ2-5; D is ambiguous. Per the germline V gene, CDR1 is WNHNN and CDR2 is SYGVQD (reference sequence). V lost 3 bases, J lost 2 bases, and 10 bases lay in between. CDR3 length: 14 residues. The CDR3, as DNA: TGCGCCAGCAGTGAAAGGAGAAAACAAGAGACCCAGTACTTC. Its protein is CASSERRKQETQYF.